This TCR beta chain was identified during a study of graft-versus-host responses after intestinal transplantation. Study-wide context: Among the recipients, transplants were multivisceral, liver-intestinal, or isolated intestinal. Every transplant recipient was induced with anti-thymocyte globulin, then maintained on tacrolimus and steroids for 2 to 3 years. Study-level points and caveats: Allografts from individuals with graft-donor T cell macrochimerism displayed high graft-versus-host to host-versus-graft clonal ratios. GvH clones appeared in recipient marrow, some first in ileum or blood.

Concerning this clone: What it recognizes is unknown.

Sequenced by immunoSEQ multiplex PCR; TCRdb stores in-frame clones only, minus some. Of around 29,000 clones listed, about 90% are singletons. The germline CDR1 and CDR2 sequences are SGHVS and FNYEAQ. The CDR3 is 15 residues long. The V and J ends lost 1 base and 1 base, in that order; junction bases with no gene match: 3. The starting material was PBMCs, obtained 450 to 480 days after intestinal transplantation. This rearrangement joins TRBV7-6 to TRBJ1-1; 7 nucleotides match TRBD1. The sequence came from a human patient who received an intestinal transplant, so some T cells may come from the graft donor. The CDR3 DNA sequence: TGTGCCAGCAGCTTAGATGCAGGGGGGAACACTGAAGCTTTCTTT. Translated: CASSLDAGGNTEAFF.